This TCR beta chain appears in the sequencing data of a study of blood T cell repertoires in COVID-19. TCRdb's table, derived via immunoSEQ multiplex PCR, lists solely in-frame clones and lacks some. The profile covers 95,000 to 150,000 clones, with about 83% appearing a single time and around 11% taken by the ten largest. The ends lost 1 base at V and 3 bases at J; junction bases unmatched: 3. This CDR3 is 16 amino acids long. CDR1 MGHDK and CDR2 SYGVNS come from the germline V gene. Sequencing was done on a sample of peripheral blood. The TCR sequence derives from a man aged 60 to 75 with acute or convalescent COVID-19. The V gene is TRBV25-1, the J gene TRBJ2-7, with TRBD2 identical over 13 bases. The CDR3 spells CASSESGLAGFYEQYF. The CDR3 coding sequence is TGTGCCAGCAGTGAATCGGGACTAGCGGGATTCTACGAGCAGTACTTC.